One sample yielded the 30 T cell receptor beta chains listed below, sequenced in a study of early T cells in non-severe SARS-CoV-2 infection. TCRdb ran MiXCR on the 5' RACE reads and lists one entry per CDR3 protein. The sample has tens of thousands of distinct CDR3 sequences; about 10% are singletons. Sequenced material: whole blood. These receptors were taken from an adult who was a healthcare worker with PCR-confirmed SARS-CoV-2 infection or an uninfected control (not recorded which).

This clonotype has at least ten counts. This chain uses TRBV3-2 with TRBJ1-3. TRBV3-2 has pseudogene status. The CDR3 sequence is 17 residues long. Here the CDR3 reads CASSLPLTVVSGNTIYF. DNA of the CDR3: TGTGCCAGCAGCCTACCTTTGACGGTCGTCTCTGGAAACACCATATATTTT.

There are a few counts of this clonotype. Here the CDR3 DNA reads TGTGCCAGCAGAACCCTCAGGCAGGGGAACACTGAAGCTTTCTTT. Translating it yields CASRTLRQGNTEAFF. The rearrangement uses TRBV12-3 or TRBV12-4 and TRBJ1-1, with a weak D call TRBD1 (5 bases). The V end was cut by 6 bases, the J end by 1 base, with 15 bases between. The CDR3 runs 15 residues.

This clonotype was seen a handful of times. This clone may be a read error of a much larger clone one base away. The chain carries TRBV30 and TRBJ2-3; D not resolved. Trimming pared 0 bases from V and 7 bases from J, leaving 8 bases between. This CDR3 spans 12 amino acids. Germline lookup yields CDR1 GTSNPN and CDR2 SVGIG (reference sequence). CDR3 sequence reads: CAWSVPPNTQYF. The CDR3 bases are TGTGCCTGGAGTGTACCGCCCAATACGCAGTATTTT.

This clonotype was observed at least ten times. V gene TRBV7-9 combines with J gene TRBJ2-3, with a possible D match to TRBD1 (5 bases). CDR1 is SEHNR, CDR2 FQNEAQ, per germline (reference sequence). The CDR3 contains 14 residues. The ends were cut back, 5 bases at V and 2 bases at J, with 11 bases in the middle. The CDR3 is CASSDNRNTDTQYF. The CDR3 nucleotides read TGTGCCAGCAGCGACAACAGGAACACAGATACGCAGTATTTT.

The V and J genes are TRBV3-1 and TRBJ1-5, with D hard to call. V was pared by 0 bases and J by 9 bases, with 12 bases between. The germline gives CDR1 LGHDT, CDR2 YNNKEL (reference sequence). The CDR3 has 14 amino acids. The chain's CDR3 is CASSQDTLGRPQHF. The CDR3 DNA sequence: TGTGCCAGCAGCCAAGATACTTTGGGTCGGCCCCAGCATTTT.

This clonotype has a count of ten or more. The V and J genes are TRBV4-3 and TRBJ1-1, with a weak D call TRBD1 (6 bases). The ends were cut back, 3 bases at V and 7 bases at J, with 12 bases in the middle. The CDR3 totals 13 residues. Germline values: CDR1 LGHNA, CDR2 YSLEER. CDR3 nucleotide sequence: TGCGCCAGCAGCCATGACCAGGGGCTTGAAGCTTTCTTT. It codes for CASSHDQGLEAFF.

This clonotype was recorded many times. V is TRBV15 and J is TRBJ2-1; the D gene could be TRBD1 or TRBD2 (6 bases each). V was clipped by 5 bases and J by 0 bases, with 14 bases between them. The CDR3 consists of 16 residues. Germline V gives CDR1 LNHNV, CDR2 YYDKDF (reference sequence). The CDR3 coding sequence is TGTGCCACCAGCCGGGGAGGACAGTTCTCCTACAATGAGCAGTTCTTC. It yields the protein CATSRGGQFSYNEQFF.

This clonotype was seen many times. The V gene is TRBV24-1, the J gene TRBJ2-3; TRBD1 agrees at 8 bases. Germline V lookup: CDR1 KGHDR, CDR2 SFDVKD. The junction had 6 bases not matched to a gene; V was cut back by 3 bases and J by 5 bases. This CDR3 is built from 15 residues. The CDR3: CATSDTSRGRDTQYF. CDR3 in DNA: TGTGCCACCAGTGATACATCCAGGGGGCGAGATACGCAGTATTTT.

This clonotype was counted between two and nine times. This sequence joins TRBV5-1 and TRBJ2-2; possible D gene TRBD2, 5 bases. Germline values: CDR1 SGHRS, CDR2 YFSETQ. V lost 4 bases, J lost 6 bases, and 19 bases lay in between. This CDR3 contains 16 residues. CDR3 loop: CASSPQGRDDAGELFF. DNA of the CDR3: TGCGCCAGCAGCCCGCAAGGTCGGGATGACGCCGGGGAGCTGTTTTTT.

This sequence joins TRBV11-2 and TRBJ2-7; tentative D call: TRBD2 (5 bases). The CDR3 is 14 residues long. CDR1 is SGHAT and CDR2 is FQNNGV in the germline V gene. V lost 1 base, J lost 2 bases, and 9 bases lay in between. The CDR3 loop is CASSLAGKPYEQYF. In DNA form, the CDR3 reads TGTGCCAGCAGCTTAGCGGGGAAACCCTACGAGCAGTACTTC.

This clonotype showed up just a few times. The chain uses TRBV5-4 and TRBJ2-6; no reliable D call. V was clipped by 2 bases and J by 0 bases, with 9 bases between them. CDR1 is SGHNT and CDR2 is YYREEE in the germline V gene (reference sequence). There are 16 residues in the CDR3. As DNA, the CDR3 is TGTGCCAGCAGCTTCGGATTCCTCTCTGGGGCCAACGTCCTGACTTTC. Protein sequence: CASSFGFLSGANVLTF.

The table lists this clonotype with many counts. The chain recombines TRBV25-1 with TRBJ1-2; D not certain. The CDR3 has 16 residues. V was clipped by 1 base and J by 2 bases, with 14 bases between them. The V gene's germline CDR1 is MGHDK and CDR2 SYGVNS. The CDR3 loop reads CASSESRAGFNYGYTF. CDR3 coding DNA: TGTGCCAGCAGTGAATCCCGGGCAGGTTTCAACTATGGCTACACCTTC.

The table lists this clonotype with many counts. The chain combines TRBV25-1 with TRBJ1-2; no clear D gene. This CDR3 has 13 residues. Trimming shortened V by 2 bases and J by 4 bases, and 8 bases separated the two germline ends. Germline V lookup: CDR1 MGHDK, CDR2 SYGVNS. CDR3 nucleotides: TGTGCCAGCAGTGAAGGTCAGATCTATGGCTACACCTTC. Its protein product is CASSEGQIYGYTF.

Points on this clonotype: A much more abundant neighbour one base away suggests this may be a read error. The V and J genes are TRBV29-1 and TRBJ2-7; 8 positions match TRBD1. The germline V gene has CDR1 SQVTM and CDR2 ANQGSEA. Losses at the gene ends were 4 bases for V and 6 bases for J; bases not matched to a gene: 11. This CDR3 spans 14 amino acids. The CDR3 protein is CSVVPGTGLCEQYF. The CDR3 nucleotides are TGCAGCGTTGTACCGGGGACAGGCCTCTGCGAGCAGTACTTC.

The chain carries TRBV7-2 and TRBJ1-5, with D tentatively TRBD1 (5 bases). The V end lost 1 base, the J end lost 2 bases, and 9 bases lay between the germline ends. Germline CDR1 reads SGHTA; CDR2 reads FQGNSA. This CDR3 is built from 15 residues. The DNA for the CDR3 is TGTGCCAGCAGCTTAGACAGGCCTGGCAATCAGCCCCAGCATTTT. Translation: CASSLDRPGNQPQHF.

This clonotype was picked up many times. The CDR3, as DNA: TGCAGTGCAAACAGGGCCAATCAGCCCCAGCATTTT. It encodes CSANRANQPQHF. The chain recombines TRBV20-1 with TRBJ1-5; D is possibly TRBD1 (6 bases). CDR3 length: 12 amino acids. Germline loops: CDR1 DFQATT, CDR2 SNEGSKA (reference sequence). Trimming cost V 6 bases and J 3 bases, with 9 bases left between them.

This clonotype was counted many times. This sequence joins TRBV29-1 and TRBJ2-7; 10 bases agree with TRBD2. The V gene's germline CDR1 is SQVTM and CDR2 ANQGSEA. J gave up 5 bases and V 7 bases, and 8 bases lay outside the gene matches. The CDR3 is 13 amino acids. CDR3 nucleotide sequence: TGCAGCGCCCTGGGTCTAGCGGGGGACGAGCAGTACTTC. This sequence encodes CSALGLAGDEQYF.

Of note for this clonotype: A much larger clone is a single base away; this may be a read error. The chain is built from TRBV12-3 or TRBV12-4 and TRBJ2-2; 10 bases fit TRBD2. With 6 bases clipped from V and 0 bases from J, the junction kept 4 bases outside the gene matches. CDR3 length: 16 amino acids. DNA for the CDR3: TGTGCCAGCAGCCTAGCGGGGGAAACGAACACCGGGGAGCTGTTTTTT. Amino acid sequence: CASSLAGETNTGELFF.

The V call is TRBV12-3 or TRBV12-4, the J call TRBJ1-2, with no clear D. Deletions cut 4 bases from V and 1 base from J, with 4 bases between. The CDR3 contains 12 residues. The CDR3 loop is CASSSLNYGYTF. In nucleotides, the CDR3 is TGTGCCAGCAGTTCTCTTAACTATGGCTACACCTTC.

This clonotype was recorded at least ten times. The chain joins TRBV28 to TRBJ1-2, with D maybe TRBD1 (5 bases). The germline V and J ends were trimmed by 6 bases and 0 bases, with 17 bases remaining between them. The CDR3 totals 16 residues. The germline V gene encodes CDR1 MDHEN and CDR2 SYDVKM. CDR3 protein: CASSSLDSEPNYGYTF. CDR3 nucleotides: TGTGCCAGCAGCTCCCTCGACAGCGAACCTAACTATGGCTACACCTTC.

V usage is TRBV7-2 and J usage is TRBJ2-3; perhaps D is TRBD1 or TRBD2 (5 bases each). Looked up from germline, CDR1 is SGHTA and CDR2 is FQGNSA. V lost 1 base, J lost 8 bases, and 13 bases lay in between. CDR3 length: 14 residues. CDR3: CASSLGEGPVTQYF. CDR3 bases: TGTGCCAGCAGCTTAGGCGAGGGGCCGGTTACGCAGTATTTT.

The V call is TRBV6-6, the J call TRBJ1-6, with D possibly TRBD1 on 6 matching bases. Germline V gene data show CDR1 as MNHNY and CDR2 as SVGAGI (reference sequence). V was clipped by 6 bases and J by 5 bases, with 11 bases between them. The CDR3 is 14 amino acids. Written as DNA, the CDR3 is TGTGCCAGCAGGGGGGGCAGGGATAATTCACCCCTCCACTTT. Its protein product is CASRGGRDNSPLHF.

This clonotype was observed a few times. The J gene is TRBJ2-2, the V gene TRBV6-5, with TRBD2 matching 7 bases. V gave up 2 bases and J gave up 1 base; unmatched junction bases: 4. This CDR3 region has 16 residues. Germline-derived CDR1 and CDR2 are MNHEY and SVGAGI. The CDR3 sequence is CASSYGAGENTGELFF. CDR3 DNA sequence: TGTGCCAGCAGTTACGGCGCGGGGGAGAACACCGGGGAGCTGTTTTTT.

The genes are TRBV29-1 and TRBJ1-1; 8 bases agree with TRBD1. CDR1 and CDR2 from the germline V gene are SQVTM and ANQGSEA. The CDR3 is 13 residues long. J lost 2 bases, V lost 7 bases, and 6 bases had no gene match. The CDR3 spells CSAKGQVNTEAFF. The CDR3 nucleotides read TGCAGCGCGAAGGGACAGGTAAACACTGAAGCTTTCTTT.

The sample holds a few counts of this clonotype. DNA of the CDR3: TGTGCCAGCAGCTTAGAGGGCCCCAATGAGCAGTTCTTC. Protein product: CASSLEGPNEQFF. The chain recombines TRBV7-3 with TRBJ2-1; a weak D match, TRBD2 (5 bases). V shed 2 bases and J shed 6 bases, with 8 bases lying between them. Germline V gene data show CDR1 as SGHTA and CDR2 as FQGTGA. This CDR3 spans 13 amino acids.

The chain uses TRBV29-1 and TRBJ2-5; TRBD2 matches 7 bases. Trimming removed 7 bases from V and 4 bases from J; junction bases left unmatched: 6. The CDR3 length is 12 residues. In germline, CDR1 is SQVTM, CDR2 ANQGSEA. DNA of the CDR3: TGCAGCGCGGGACTACCCAGAGAGACCCAGTACTTC. This encodes CSAGLPRETQYF. Full variable domain (rest looked up from reference TRBV29-1 and TRBJ2-5): SAVISQKPSRDICQRGTSLTIQCQVDSQVTMMFWYRQQPGQSLTLIATANQGSEATYESGFVIDKFPISRPNLTFSTLTVSNMSPEDSSIYLCSAGLPRETQYFGPGTRLLVL.

This clonotype has at least ten counts. This chain connects TRBV5-6 to TRBJ2-3, with D possibly being TRBD1 (6 bases). The V gene lost 3 bases and the J gene lost 3 bases, with 17 bases spanning the gap. Germline V gives CDR1 SGHDT, CDR2 YYEEEE. The CDR3 has 16 amino acids. The CDR3 nucleotides read TGTGCCAGCAGCTCGGAAACAGGGAGTATTACAGATACGCAGTATTTT. Protein sequence: CASSSETGSITDTQYF.

This clonotype is labeled as medium-sized. The chain employs TRBV7-6 and TRBJ1-2; D unclear. The CDR3 length is 15 residues. CDR1 and CDR2 from the germline V gene are SGHVS and FNYEAQ. The ends were cut back, 5 bases at V and 2 bases at J, with 15 bases in the middle. The CDR3 reads CASSPLDGTNYGYTF. In DNA form, the CDR3 reads TGTGCCAGCAGCCCGCTGGACGGTACCAACTATGGCTACACCTTC.

This clonotype was recorded many times. The junction departs from germline at one end; a sequencing error may be responsible. The chain recombines TRBV27 with TRBJ2-5; D tentatively fits TRBD1 or TRBD2 (5 bases each). Germline loops: CDR1 MNHEY, CDR2 SMNVEV (reference sequence). This CDR3 comprises 13 residues. The CDR3 is CASSGTAQEAQYF. The CDR3 DNA reads as TGTGCCAGCAGTGGGACCGCCCAAGAGGCCCAGTACTTC.

The chain has TRBV29-1 and TRBJ2-4; TRBD2 agrees at 12 bases. The trim removed 6 bases at V and 2 bases at J, leaving 5 bases unmatched. Germline CDR1 SQVTM, CDR2 ANQGSEA. The CDR3 contains 15 residues. This CDR3 reads CSVKTSGGTKNIQYF. For the CDR3, the DNA is TGCAGCGTAAAGACTAGCGGGGGAACCAAAAACATTCAGTACTTC.